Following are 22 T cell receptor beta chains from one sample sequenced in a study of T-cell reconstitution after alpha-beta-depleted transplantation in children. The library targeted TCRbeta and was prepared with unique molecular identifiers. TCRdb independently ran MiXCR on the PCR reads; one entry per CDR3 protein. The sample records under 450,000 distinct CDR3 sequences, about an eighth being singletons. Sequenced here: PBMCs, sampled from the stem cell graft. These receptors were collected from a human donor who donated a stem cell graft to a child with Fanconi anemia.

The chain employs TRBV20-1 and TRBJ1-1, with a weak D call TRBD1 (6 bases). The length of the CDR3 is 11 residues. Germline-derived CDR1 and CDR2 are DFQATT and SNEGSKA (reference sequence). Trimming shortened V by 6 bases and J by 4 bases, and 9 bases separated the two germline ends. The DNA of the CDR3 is TGCAGTGCAGGGGGACCCACTGAAGCTTTCTTT. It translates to CSAGGPTEAFF.

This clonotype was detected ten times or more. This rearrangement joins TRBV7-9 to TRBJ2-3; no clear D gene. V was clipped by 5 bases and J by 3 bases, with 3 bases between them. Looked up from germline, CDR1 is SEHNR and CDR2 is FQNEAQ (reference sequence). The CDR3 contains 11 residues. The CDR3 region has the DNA TGTGCCAGCAGCCCTACAGATACGCAGTATTTT. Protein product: CASSPTDTQYF.

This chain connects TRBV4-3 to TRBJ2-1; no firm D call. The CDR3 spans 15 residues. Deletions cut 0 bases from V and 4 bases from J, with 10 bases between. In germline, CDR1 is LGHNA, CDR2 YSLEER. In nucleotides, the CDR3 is TGCGCCAGCAGCCAAGATTACACAGAGTACAATGAGCAGTTCTTC. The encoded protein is CASSQDYTEYNEQFF.

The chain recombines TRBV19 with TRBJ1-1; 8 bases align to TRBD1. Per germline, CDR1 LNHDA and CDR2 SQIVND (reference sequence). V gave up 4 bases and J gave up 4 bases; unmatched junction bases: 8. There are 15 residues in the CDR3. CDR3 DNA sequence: TGTGCCAGTAGTAATTCGGGACAGGTGATCACTGAAGCTTTCTTT. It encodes CASSNSGQVITEAFF.

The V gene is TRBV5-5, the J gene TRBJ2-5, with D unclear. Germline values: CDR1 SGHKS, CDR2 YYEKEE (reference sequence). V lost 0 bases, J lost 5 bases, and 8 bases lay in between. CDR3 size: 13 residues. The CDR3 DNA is TGTGCCAGCAGCTTGGGGCCCTGGGAGACCCAGTACTTC. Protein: CASSLGPWETQYF.

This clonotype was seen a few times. CDR3 region: CASSSYAQGETQYF. CDR3 nucleotides: TGTGCCAGCAGCTCCTACGCCCAGGGAGAGACCCAGTACTTC. The chain joins TRBV7-9 to TRBJ2-5, with a possible D match to TRBD1 (5 bases). The V end was cut by 4 bases, the J end by 4 bases, with 13 bases between. The CDR3 extends over 14 amino acids. The germline V gene encodes CDR1 SEHNR and CDR2 FQNEAQ (reference sequence).

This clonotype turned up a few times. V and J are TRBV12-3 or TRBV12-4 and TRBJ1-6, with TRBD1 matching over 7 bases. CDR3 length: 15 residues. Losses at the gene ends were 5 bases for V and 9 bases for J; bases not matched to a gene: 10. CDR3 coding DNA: TGTGCCAGCAGTCCCGGACAAGGGGGCATTTCACCCCTCCACTTT. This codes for CASSPGQGGISPLHF.

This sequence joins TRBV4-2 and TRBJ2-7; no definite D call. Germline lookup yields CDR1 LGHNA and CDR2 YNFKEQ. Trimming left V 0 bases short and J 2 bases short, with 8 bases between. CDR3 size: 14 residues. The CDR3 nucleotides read TGTGCCAGCAGCCAAGAGGAGTTTCCCTACGAGCAGTACTTC. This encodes CASSQEEFPYEQYF.

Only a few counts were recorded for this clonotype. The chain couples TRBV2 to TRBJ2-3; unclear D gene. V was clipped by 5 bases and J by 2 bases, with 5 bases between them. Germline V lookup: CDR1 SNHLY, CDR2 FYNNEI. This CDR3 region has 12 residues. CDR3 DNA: TGTGCCAGCAGTAGTGACACAGATACGCAGTATTTT. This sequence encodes CASSSDTDTQYF.

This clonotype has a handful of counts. For the CDR3, the DNA is TGTGCCAGCTCTCAGGCGGGGGCCGGCGGGGAGCTGTTTTTT. Translation gives CASSQAGAGGELFF. The chain has TRBV7-7 and TRBJ2-2, with D perhaps matching TRBD2 (7 bases). The germline V and J ends were trimmed by 8 bases and 7 bases, with 17 bases remaining between them. Germline V gene data show CDR1 as SSHAT and CDR2 as FNYEAQ (reference sequence). The CDR3 totals 14 residues.

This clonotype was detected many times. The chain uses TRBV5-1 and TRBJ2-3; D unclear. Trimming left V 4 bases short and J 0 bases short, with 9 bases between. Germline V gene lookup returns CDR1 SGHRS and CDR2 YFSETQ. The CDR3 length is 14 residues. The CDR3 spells CASSASLSTDTQYF. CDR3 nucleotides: TGCGCCAGCAGCGCGTCCCTTAGCACAGATACGCAGTATTTT.

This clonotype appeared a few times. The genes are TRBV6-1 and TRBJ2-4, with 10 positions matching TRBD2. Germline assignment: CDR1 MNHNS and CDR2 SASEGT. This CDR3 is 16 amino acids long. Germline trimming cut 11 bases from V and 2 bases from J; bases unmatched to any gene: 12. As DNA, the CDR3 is TGTGCCGTCCGGGCAGCGGGGGGGAATACCAAAAACATTCAGTACTTC. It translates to CAVRAAGGNTKNIQYF.

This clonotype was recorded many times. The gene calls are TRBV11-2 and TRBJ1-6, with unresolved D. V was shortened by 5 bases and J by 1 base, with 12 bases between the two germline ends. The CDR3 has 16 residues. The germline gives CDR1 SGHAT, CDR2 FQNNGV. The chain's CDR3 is CASSQMGMSYNSPLHF. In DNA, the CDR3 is TGTGCCAGCAGCCAGATGGGGATGTCCTATAATTCACCCCTCCACTTT. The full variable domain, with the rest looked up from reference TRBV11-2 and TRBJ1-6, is EAGVAQSPRYKIIEKRQSVAFWCNPISGHATLYWYQQILGQGPKLLIQFQNNGVVDDSQLPKDRFSAERLKGVDSTLKIQPAKLEDSAVYLCASSQMGMSYNSPLHFGNGTRLTVT.

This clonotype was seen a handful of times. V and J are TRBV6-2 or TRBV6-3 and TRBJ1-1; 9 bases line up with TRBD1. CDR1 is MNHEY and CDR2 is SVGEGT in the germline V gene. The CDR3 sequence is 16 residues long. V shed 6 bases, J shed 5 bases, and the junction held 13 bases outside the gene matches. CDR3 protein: CASSQRGGQGLTEAFF. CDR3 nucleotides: TGTGCCAGCAGCCAACGAGGGGGACAGGGCTTGACTGAAGCTTTCTTT.

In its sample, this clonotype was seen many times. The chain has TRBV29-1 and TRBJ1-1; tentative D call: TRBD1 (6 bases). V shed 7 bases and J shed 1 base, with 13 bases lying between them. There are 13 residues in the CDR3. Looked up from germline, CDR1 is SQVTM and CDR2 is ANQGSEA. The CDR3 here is CSAQGQGNTEAFF. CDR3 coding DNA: TGCAGCGCCCAGGGGCAGGGGAACACTGAAGCTTTCTTT.

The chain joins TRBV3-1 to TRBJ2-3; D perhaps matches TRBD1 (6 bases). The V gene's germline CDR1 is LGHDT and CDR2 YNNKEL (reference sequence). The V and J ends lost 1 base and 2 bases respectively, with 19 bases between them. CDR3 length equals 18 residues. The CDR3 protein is CASSQVAARDTPTDTQYF. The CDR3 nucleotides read TGTGCCAGCAGCCAAGTTGCGGCGAGGGACACCCCCACAGATACGCAGTATTTT.

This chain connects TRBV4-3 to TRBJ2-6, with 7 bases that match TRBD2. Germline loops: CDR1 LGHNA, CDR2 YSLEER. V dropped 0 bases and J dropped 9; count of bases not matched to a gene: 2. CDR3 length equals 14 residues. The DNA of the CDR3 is TGCGCCAGCAGCCAAGAGGGGGGGAGCAACGTCCTGACTTTC. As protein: CASSQEGGSNVLTF.

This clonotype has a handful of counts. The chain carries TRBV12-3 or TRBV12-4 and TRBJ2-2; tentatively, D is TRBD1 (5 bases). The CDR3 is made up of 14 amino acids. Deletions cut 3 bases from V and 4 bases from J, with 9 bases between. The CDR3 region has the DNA TGTGCCAGCAGTTTTTCAGGGCGCACCGGGGAGCTGTTTTTT. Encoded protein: CASSFSGRTGELFF.

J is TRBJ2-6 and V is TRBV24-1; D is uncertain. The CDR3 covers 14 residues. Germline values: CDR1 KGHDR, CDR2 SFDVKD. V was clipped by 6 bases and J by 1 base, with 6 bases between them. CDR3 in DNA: TGTGCCACCAGTCCCGGATCTGGGGCCAACGTCCTGACTTTC. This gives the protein CATSPGSGANVLTF.

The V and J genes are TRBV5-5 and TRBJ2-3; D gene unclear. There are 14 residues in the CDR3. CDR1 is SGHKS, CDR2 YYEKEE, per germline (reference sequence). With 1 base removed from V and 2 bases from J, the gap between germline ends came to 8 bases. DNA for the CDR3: TGTGCCAGCAGCTTGAGGGTTACCACAGATACGCAGTATTTT. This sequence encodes CASSLRVTTDTQYF.

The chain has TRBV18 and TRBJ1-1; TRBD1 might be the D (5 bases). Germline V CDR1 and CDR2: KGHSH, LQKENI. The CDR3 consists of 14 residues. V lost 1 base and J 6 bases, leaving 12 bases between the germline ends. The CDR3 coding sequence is TGTGCCAGCTCACCACAAGCCAGGGATTCTGAAGCTTTCTTT. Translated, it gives CASSPQARDSEAFF. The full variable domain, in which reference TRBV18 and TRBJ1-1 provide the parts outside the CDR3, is NAGVMQNPRHLVRRRGQEARLRCSPMKGHSHVYWYRQLPEEGLKFMVYLQKENIIDESGMPKERFSAEFPKEGPSILRIQQVVRGDSAAYFCASSPQARDSEAFFGQGTRLTVV.

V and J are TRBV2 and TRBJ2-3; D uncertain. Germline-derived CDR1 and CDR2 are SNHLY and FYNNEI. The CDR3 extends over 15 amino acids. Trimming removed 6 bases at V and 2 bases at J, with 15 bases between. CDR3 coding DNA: TGTGCCAGCAGCCCTAGGAATCCTTACACAGATACGCAGTATTTT. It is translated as CASSPRNPYTDTQYF.